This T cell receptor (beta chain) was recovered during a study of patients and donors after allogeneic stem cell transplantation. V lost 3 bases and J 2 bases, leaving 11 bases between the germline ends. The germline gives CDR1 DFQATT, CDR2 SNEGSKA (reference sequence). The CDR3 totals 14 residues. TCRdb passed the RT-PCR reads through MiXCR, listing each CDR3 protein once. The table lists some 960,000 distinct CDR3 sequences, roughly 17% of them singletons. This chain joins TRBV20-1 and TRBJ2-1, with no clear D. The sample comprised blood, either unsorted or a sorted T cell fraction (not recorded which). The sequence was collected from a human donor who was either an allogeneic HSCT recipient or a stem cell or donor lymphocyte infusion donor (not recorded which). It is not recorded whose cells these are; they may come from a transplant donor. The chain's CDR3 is CSARQIYAYNEQFF. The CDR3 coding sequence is TGCAGTGCTAGGCAGATCTACGCCTACAATGAGCAGTTCTTC.